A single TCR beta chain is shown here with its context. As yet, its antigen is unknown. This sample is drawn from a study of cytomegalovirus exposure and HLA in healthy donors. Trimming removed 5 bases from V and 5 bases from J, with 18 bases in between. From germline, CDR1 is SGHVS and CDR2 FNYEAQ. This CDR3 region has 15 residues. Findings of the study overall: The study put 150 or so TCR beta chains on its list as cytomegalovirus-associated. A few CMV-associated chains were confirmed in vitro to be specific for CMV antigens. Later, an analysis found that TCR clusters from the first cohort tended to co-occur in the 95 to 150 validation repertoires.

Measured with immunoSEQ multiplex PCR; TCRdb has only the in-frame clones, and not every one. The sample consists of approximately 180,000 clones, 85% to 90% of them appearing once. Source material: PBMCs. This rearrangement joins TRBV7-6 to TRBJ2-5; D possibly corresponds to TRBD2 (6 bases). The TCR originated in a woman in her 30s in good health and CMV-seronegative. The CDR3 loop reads CASSLGGGKVETQYF. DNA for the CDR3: TGTGCCAGCAGCCTAGGTGGGGGGAAGGTGGAGACCCAGTACTTC.